This T cell receptor beta chain was identified in a study of cytomegalovirus exposure and HLA in healthy donors. The CDR3 spans 16 residues. Looked up from germline, CDR1 is ENHRY and CDR2 is SYGVKD. V was pared by 0 bases and J by 7 bases, with 13 bases between. 60 Vbeta and 13 Jbeta primers were used in PCR. TCRdb's table, derived via immunoSEQ multiplex PCR, lists solely in-frame clones and lacks some. In the table there are 150,000 to 180,000 clones, about 84% of which are singletons. The chain couples TRBV10-3 to TRBJ1-6; D gene ambiguous. This TCR was recovered from a woman aged 40 to 49 in good health and CMV-seropositive. The sample comprised PBMCs. CDR3 residues: CAISESEGGHNSPLHF. DNA of the CDR3: TGTGCCATCAGTGAGTCGGAGGGAGGGCACAATTCACCCCTCCACTTT.